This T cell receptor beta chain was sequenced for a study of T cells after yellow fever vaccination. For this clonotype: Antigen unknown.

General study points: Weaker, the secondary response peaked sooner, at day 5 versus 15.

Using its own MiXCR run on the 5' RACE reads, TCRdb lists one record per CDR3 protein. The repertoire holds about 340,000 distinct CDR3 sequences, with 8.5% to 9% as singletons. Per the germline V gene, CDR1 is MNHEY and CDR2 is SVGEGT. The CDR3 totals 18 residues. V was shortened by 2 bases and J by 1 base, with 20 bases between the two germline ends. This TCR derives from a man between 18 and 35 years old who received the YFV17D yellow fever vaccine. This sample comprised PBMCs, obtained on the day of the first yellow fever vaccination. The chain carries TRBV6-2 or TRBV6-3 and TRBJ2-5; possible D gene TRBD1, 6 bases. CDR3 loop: CASSYPNPRTEFQETQYF. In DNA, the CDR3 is TGTGCCAGCAGTTACCCCAACCCCAGGACAGAATTCCAAGAGACCCAGTACTTC.